A single sample is the source of the 7 T cell receptor beta chains below, sequenced in a study of blood T cell repertoires in COVID-19. Assay: immunoSEQ multiplex PCR; the TCRdb copy retains only in-frame clones and omits some. The sample includes 300,000 to 350,000 clones, around 87% of them seen just once. Sequenced input: peripheral blood. These receptors all come from a woman aged 50 to 60 with COVID-19, enrolled during active disease.

V usage is TRBV18 and J usage is TRBJ1-5; D is unclear. There are 14 residues in the CDR3. V was trimmed by 2 bases and J by 11 bases, leaving 16 bases between them. In germline, CDR1 is KGHSH, CDR2 LQKENI. CDR3 region: CASSPEAGYGSQHF. CDR3 nucleotide sequence: TGTGCCAGCTCACCAGAGGCGGGGTACGGGTCCCAGCATTTT. The variable domain in full, with the rest retrieved from reference TRBV18 and TRBJ1-5, is NAGVMQNPRHLVRRRGQEARLRCSPMKGHSHVYWYRQLPEEGLKFMVYLQKENIIDESGMPKERFSAEFPKEGPSILRIQQVVRGDSAAYFCASSPEAGYGSQHFGDGTRLSIL.

The chain combines TRBV27 with TRBJ2-2; no firm D call. The V gene's germline CDR1 is MNHEY and CDR2 SMNVEV (reference sequence). The CDR3 totals 13 residues. Trimming removed 3 bases from V and 8 bases from J, with 10 bases in between. CDR3 sequence: CASSFRGIGELFF. The CDR3 DNA follows: TGTGCCAGCAGTTTTCGCGGAATAGGGGAGCTGTTTTTT.

The rearrangement joins TRBV7-9 to TRBJ2-2; 9 bases align to TRBD1. Germline V gene lookup returns CDR1 SEHNR and CDR2 FQNEAQ (reference sequence). Losses at the gene ends were 1 base for V and 5 bases for J; bases not matched to a gene: 14. This CDR3 is 19 amino acids long. DNA for the CDR3: TGTGCCAGCAGCTTAGTCGGTAAACAGGGGGCAAGTTGGACCGGGGAGCTGTTTTTT. Residues: CASSLVGKQGASWTGELFF.

The chain has TRBV19 and TRBJ2-6; D not resolved. V was cut by 7 bases and J by 2 bases, with 15 bases left in between. The CDR3 runs 16 residues. CDR1 and CDR2 from the germline V gene are LNHDA and SQIVND (reference sequence). The CDR3 spells CASTTLRSTGANVLTF. The CDR3 DNA sequence: TGTGCCAGTACCACCCTTAGGAGTACTGGGGCCAACGTCCTGACTTTC.

The rearrangement uses TRBV4-1 and TRBJ2-7; 11 bases agree with TRBD2. With 1 base clipped from V and 3 bases from J, the junction kept 8 bases outside the gene matches. This CDR3 has 17 amino acids. CDR1 is MGHRA and CDR2 is YSYEKL in the germline V gene. The CDR3 DNA follows: TGCGCCAGCAGCCAAGTCCAACTAGCGGGAGTCTACTACGAGCAGTACTTC. This sequence encodes CASSQVQLAGVYYEQYF.

V is TRBV15 and J is TRBJ2-5; possibly TRBD2 for D (6 bases). The germline gives CDR1 LNHNV, CDR2 YYDKDF (reference sequence). This CDR3 region has 15 residues. V lost 1 base and J 1 base, leaving 10 bases between the germline ends. The CDR3 loop reads CATSRGTGGQETQYF. Written as DNA, the CDR3 is TGTGCCACCAGCAGAGGTACCGGGGGCCAAGAGACCCAGTACTTC.

This sequence joins TRBV18 and TRBJ2-1; the match to TRBD1 covers 11 bases. The CDR3 extends over 14 amino acids. The V segment lost 2 bases and the J segment 9 bases; nucleotides outside the gene matches: 3. Germline values: CDR1 KGHSH, CDR2 LQKENI. The CDR3 here is CASSPAGQGGEQFF. Written as DNA, the CDR3 is TGTGCCAGCTCACCAGCGGGACAGGGGGGTGAGCAGTTCTTC.